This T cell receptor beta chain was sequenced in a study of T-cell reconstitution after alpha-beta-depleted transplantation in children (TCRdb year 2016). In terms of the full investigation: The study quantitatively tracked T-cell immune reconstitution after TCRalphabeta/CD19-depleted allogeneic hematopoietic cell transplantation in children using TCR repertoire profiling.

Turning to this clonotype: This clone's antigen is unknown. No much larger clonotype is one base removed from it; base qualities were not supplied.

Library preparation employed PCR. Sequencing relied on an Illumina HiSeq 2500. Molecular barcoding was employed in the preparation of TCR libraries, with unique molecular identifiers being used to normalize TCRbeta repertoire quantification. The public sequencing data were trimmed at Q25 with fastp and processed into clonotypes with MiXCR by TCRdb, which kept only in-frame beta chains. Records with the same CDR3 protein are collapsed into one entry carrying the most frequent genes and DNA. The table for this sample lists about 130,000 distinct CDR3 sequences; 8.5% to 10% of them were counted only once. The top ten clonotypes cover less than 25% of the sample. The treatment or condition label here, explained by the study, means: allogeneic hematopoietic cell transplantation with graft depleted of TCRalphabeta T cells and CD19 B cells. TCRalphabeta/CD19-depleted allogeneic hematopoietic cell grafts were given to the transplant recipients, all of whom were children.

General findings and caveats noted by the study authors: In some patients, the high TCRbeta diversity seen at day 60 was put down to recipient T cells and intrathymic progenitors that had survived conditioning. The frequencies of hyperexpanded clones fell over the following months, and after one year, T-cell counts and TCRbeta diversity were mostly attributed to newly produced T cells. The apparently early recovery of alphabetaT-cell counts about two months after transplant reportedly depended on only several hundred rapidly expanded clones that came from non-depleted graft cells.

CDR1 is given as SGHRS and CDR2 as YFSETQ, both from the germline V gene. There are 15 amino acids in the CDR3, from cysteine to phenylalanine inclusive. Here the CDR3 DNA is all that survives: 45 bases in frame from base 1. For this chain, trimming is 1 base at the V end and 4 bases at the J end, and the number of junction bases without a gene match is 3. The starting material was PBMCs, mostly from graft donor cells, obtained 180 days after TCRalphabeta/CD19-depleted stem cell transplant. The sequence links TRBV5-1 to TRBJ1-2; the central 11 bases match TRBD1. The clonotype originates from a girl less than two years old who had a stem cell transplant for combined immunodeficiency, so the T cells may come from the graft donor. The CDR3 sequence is CASSLFGTGGYGYTF. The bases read TGCGCCAGCAGCTTGTTCGGGACAGGGGGCTATGGCTACACCTTC.